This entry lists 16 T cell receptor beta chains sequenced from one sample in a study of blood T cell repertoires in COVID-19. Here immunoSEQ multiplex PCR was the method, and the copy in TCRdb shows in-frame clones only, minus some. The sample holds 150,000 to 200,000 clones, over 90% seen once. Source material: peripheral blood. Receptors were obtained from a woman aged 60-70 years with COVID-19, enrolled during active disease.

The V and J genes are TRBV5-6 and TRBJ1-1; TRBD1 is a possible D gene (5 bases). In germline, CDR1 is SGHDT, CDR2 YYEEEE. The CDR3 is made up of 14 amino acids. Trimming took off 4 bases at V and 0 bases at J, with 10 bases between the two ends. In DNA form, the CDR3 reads TGTGCCAGCAGCCCCCCGACAGTGAACACTGAAGCTTTCTTT. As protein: CASSPPTVNTEAFF.

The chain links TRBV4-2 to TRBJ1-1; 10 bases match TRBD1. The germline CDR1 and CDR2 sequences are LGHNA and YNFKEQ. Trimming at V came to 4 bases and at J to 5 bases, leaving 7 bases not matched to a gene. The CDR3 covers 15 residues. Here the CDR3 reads CASSLTGTGATEAFF. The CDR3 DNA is TGTGCCAGCAGCCTCACCGGGACAGGGGCGACTGAAGCTTTCTTT.

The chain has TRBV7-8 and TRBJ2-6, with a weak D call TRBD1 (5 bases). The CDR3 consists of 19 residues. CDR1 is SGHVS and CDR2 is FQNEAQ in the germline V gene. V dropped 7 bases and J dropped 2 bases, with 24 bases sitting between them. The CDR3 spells CASNLPRAPGWPGANVLTF. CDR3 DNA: TGTGCCAGCAACCTTCCCAGGGCGCCCGGCTGGCCTGGGGCCAACGTCCTGACTTTC.

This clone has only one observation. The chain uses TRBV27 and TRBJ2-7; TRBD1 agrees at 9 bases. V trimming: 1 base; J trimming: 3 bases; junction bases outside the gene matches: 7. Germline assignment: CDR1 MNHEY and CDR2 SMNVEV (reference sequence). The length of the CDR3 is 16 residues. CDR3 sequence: CASSLFLGQGFYEQYF. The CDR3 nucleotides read TGTGCCAGCAGTTTATTCCTGGGACAGGGCTTCTACGAGCAGTACTTC.

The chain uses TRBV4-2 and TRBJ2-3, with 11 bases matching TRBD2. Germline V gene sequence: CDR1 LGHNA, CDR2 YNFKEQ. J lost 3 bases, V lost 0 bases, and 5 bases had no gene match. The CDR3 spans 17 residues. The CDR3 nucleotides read TGTGCCAGCAGCCAAGATTCGACTAGCGGGATGACAGATACGCAGTATTTT. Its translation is CASSQDSTSGMTDTQYF.

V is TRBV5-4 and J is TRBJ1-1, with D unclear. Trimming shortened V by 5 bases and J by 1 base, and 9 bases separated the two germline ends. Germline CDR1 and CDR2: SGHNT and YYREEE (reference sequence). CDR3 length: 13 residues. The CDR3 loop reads CASRRQANTEAFF. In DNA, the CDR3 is TGTGCCAGCAGGCGACAAGCGAACACTGAAGCTTTCTTT.

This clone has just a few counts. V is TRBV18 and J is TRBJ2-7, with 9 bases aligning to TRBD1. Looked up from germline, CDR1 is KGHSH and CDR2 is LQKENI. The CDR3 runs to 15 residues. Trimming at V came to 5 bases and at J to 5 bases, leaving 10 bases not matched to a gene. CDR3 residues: CASSGPGTGLNEQYF. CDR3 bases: TGTGCCAGCTCAGGCCCCGGGACAGGGCTGAACGAGCAGTACTTC.

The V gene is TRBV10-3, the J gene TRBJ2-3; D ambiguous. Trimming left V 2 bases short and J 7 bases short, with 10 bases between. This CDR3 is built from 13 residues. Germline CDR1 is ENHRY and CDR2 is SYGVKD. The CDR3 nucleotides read TGTGCCATCAGTGAGAAATTAGCTCATACGCAGTATTTT. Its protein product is CAISEKLAHTQYF.

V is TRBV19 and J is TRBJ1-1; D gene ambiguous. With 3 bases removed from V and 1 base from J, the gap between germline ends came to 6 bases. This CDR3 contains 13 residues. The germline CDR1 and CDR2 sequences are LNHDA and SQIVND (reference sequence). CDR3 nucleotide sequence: TGTGCCAGTAGTATTCAGGAGAACACTGAAGCTTTCTTT. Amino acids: CASSIQENTEAFF.

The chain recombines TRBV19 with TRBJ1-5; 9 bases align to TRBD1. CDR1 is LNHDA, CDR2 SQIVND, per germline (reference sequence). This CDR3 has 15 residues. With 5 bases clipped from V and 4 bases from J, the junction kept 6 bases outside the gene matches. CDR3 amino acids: CASSFGQGPNQPQHF. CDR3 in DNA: TGTGCCAGTAGTTTTGGACAGGGGCCGAATCAGCCCCAGCATTTT.

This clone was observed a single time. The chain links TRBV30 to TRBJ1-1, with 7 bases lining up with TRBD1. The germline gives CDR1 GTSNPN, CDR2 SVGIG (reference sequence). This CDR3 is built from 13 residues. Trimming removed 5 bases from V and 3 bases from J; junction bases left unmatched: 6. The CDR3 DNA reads TGTGCCTGGTCAGGGGGAGCGTACACTGAAGCTTTCTTT. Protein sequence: CAWSGGAYTEAFF.

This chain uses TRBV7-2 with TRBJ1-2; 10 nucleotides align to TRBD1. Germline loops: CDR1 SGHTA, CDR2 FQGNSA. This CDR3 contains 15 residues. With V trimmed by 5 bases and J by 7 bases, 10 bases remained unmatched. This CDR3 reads CASSTVLDRGFGYTF. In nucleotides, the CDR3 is TGTGCCAGCAGCACCGTCCTGGACAGGGGGTTTGGCTACACCTTC.

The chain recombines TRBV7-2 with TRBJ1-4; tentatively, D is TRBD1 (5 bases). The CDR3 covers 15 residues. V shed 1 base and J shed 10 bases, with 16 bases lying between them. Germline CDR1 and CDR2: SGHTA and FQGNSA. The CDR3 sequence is CASSLGGRWDSKLFF. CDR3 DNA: TGTGCCAGCAGCTTAGGCGGCAGATGGGACTCAAAACTGTTTTTT.

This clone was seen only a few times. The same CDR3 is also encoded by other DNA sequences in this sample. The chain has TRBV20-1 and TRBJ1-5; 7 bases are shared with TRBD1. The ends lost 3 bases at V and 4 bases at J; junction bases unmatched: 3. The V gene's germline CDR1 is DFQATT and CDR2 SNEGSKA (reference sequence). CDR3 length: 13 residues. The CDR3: CSASQGVNQPQHF. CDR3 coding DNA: TGCAGTGCTAGTCAGGGGGTTAATCAGCCCCAGCATTTT.

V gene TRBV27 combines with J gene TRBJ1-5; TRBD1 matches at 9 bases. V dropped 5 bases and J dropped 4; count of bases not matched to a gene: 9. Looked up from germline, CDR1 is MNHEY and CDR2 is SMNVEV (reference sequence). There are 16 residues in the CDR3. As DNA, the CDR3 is TGTGCCAGCAGTCCAACCTTCGGGACAGGGAATCAGCCCCAGCATTTT. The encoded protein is CASSPTFGTGNQPQHF.

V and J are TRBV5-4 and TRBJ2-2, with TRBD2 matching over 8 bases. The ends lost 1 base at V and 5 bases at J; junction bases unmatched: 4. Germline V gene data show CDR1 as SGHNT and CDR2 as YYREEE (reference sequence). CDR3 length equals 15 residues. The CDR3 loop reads CASSLFAGGTGELFF. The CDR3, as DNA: TGTGCCAGCAGCTTGTTTGCGGGGGGAACCGGGGAGCTGTTTTTT.